The clone carrying this TCR beta chain was seen ten or more times. Its antigen is as yet unknown. The CDR3 consists of 11 residues. With 8 bases removed from V and 1 base from J, the gap between germline ends came to 5 bases. Germline CDR1 is ENHRY and CDR2 is SYGVKD. This record belongs to a study of T-cell reconstitution after alpha-beta-depleted transplantation in children. It was with unique molecular identifiers that the TCRbeta library was prepared. Via MiXCR, TCRdb re-called the PCR reads, giving one row per CDR3 protein. In the table there are 250,000 to 300,000 distinct CDR3 sequences, 10% of which are singletons. General study points: Newly produced T cells mostly provided counts and TCRbeta diversity after one year, as hyperexpanded clones declined. The high TCRbeta diversity at day 60 in some patients came from surviving recipient T cells and thymic progenitors. At around two months after transplant, the alpha-beta T cells were reportedly derived from several hundred expanded clones that came from non-depleted graft cells.

Here the sequenced sample was PBMCs, taken before TCRalphabeta/CD19-depleted stem cell transplant. The chain couples TRBV10-3 to TRBJ1-1; D gene ambiguous. The receptor's source is a boy younger than two with acute myeloid leukemia, due to receive a stem cell transplant. CDR3 DNA sequence: TGTGCCATCTCGGGGAACACTGAAGCTTTCTTT. It encodes CAISGNTEAFF.